This T cell receptor beta chain was sequenced for a study of identical twins. Per the germline V gene, CDR1 is SGHVS and CDR2 is FQNEAQ. The ends lost 3 bases at V and 4 bases at J; junction bases unmatched: 8. This CDR3 is 15 amino acids long. TCRdb recomputed calls from the 5' RACE reads with MiXCR, one row per CDR3 protein. The sample consists of around 340,000 distinct CDR3 sequences, 12% of them appearing once. Study results and caveats: Modelling approaches yielded underestimates of out-of-frame TCR alpha sharing between monozygotic twins. The more abundant beta clonotypes in cord blood had fewer insertions, and memory repertoires did not show this. Out-of-frame beta chain sequences displayed weaker excess sharing between twins.

There were only healthy Caucasians among the donors. About this clonotype: Its antigen is not identified.

These sequences were also reported in another study, on yellow fever vaccine responses in identical twins.

The source material was CD8+ T cells sorted from blood. This TCR derives from a woman aged 18 to 35 in good health. The rearrangement uses TRBV7-8 and TRBJ2-5; 7 nucleotides align to TRBD2. The CDR3 spells CASSFGSGRRETQYF. Written as DNA, the CDR3 is TGTGCCAGCAGCTTCGGGTCCGGGAGGCGAGAGACCCAGTACTTC.